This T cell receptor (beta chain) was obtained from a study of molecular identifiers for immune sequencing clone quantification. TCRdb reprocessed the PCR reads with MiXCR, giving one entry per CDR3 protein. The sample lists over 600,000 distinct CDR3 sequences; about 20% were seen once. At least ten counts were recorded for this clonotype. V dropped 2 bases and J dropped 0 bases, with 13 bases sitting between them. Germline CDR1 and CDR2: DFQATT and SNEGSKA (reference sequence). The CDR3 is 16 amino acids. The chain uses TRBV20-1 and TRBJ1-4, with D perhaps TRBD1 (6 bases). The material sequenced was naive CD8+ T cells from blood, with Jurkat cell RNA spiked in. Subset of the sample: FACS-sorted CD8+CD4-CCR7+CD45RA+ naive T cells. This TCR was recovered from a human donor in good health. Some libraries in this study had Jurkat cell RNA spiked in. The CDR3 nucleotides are TGCAGTGCTAGAAGCCGCAGACAGGCAACTAATGAAAAACTGTTTTTT. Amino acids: CSARSRRQATNEKLFF.